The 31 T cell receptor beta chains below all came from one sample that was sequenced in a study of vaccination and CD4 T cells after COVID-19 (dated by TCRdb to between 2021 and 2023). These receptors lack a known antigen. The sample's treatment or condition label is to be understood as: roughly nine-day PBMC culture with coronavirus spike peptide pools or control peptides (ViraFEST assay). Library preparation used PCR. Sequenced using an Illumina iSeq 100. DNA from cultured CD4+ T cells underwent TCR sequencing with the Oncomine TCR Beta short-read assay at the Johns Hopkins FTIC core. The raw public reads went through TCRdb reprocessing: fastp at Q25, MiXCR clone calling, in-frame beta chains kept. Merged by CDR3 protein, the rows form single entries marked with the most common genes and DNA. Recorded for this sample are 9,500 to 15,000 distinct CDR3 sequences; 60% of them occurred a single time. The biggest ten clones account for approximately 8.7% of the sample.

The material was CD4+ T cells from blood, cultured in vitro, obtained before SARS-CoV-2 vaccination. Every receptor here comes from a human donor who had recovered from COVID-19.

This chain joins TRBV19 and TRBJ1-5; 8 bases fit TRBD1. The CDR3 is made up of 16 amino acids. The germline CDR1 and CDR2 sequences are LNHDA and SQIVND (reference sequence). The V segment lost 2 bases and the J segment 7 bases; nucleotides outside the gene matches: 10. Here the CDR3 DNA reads TGTGCCAGTAGTATAAAAGGACAGGGCGGGGGACAGCCCCAGCATTTT. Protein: CASSIKGQGGGQPQHF.

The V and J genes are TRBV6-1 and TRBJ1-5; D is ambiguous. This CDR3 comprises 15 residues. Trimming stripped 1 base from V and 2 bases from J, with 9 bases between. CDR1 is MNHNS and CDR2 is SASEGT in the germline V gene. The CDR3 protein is CASSEDWTGNQPQHF. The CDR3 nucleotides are TGTGCCAGCAGTGAAGATTGGACGGGCAATCAGCCCCAGCATTTT.

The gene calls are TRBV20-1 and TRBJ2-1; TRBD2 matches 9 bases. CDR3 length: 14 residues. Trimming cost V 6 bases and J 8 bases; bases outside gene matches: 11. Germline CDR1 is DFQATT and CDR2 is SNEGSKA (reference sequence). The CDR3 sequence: CSAGRGGPGDEQFF. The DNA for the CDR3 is TGCAGTGCCGGGCGGGGGGGGCCCGGCGATGAGCAGTTCTTC.

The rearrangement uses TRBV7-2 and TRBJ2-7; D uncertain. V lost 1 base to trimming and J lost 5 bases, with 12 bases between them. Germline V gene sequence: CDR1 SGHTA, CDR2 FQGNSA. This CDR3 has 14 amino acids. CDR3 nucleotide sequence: TGTGCCAGCAGCTTAGTGGGCGAAAACCACGAGCAGTACTTC. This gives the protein CASSLVGENHEQYF.

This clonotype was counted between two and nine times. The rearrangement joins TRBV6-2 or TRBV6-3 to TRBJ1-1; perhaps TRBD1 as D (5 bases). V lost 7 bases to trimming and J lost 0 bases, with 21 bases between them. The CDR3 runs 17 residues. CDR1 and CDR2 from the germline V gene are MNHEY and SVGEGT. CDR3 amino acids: CASILGGVSQVNTEAFF. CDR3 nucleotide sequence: TGTGCCAGCATTCTGGGGGGGGTTTCGCAAGTGAACACTGAAGCTTTCTTT.

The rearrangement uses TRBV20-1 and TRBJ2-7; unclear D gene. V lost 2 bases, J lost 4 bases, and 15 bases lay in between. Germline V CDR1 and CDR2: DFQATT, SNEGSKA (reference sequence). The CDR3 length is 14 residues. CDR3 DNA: TGCAGTGCTAGATCCGCTCAAGGTCGGTACGAGCAGTACTTC. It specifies CSARSAQGRYEQYF.

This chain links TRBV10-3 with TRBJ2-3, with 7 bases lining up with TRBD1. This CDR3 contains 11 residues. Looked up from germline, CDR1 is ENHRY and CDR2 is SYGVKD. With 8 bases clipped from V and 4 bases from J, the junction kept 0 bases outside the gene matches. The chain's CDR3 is CAIGTADTQYF. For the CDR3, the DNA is TGTGCCATCGGGACAGCAGATACGCAGTATTTT.

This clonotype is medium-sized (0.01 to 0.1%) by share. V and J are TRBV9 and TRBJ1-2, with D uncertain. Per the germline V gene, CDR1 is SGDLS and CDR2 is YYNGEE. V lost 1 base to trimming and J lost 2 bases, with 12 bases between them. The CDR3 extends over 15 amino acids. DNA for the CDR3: TGTGCCAGCAGCGTACTGGAGAACGGAAACTATGGCTACACCTTC. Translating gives CASSVLENGNYGYTF.

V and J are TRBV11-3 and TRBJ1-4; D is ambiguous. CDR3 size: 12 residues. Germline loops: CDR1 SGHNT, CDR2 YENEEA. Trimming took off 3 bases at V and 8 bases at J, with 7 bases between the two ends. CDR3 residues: CASSLTAEKLFF. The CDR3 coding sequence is TGTGCCAGCAGCTTGACGGCCGAAAAACTGTTTTTT.

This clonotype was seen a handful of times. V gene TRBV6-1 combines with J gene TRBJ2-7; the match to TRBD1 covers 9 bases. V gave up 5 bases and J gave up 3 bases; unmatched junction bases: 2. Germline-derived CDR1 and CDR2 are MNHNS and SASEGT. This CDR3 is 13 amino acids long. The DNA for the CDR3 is TGTGCCAGCAGTCGGACAGGGGTCTACGAGCAGTACTTC. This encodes CASSRTGVYEQYF.

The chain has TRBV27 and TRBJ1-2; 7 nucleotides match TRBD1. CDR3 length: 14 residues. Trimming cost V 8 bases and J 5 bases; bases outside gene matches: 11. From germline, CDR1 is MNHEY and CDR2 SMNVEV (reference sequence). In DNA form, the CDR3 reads TGTGCCAGCGGATTTTCGACAGGGATGTATGGCTACACCTTC. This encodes CASGFSTGMYGYTF.

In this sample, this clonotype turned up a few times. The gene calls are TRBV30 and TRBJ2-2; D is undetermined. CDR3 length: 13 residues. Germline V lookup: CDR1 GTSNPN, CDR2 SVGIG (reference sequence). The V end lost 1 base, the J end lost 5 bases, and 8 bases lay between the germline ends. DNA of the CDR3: TGTGCCTGGAGTGACACTTTGACCGGGGAGCTGTTTTTT. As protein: CAWSDTLTGELFF.

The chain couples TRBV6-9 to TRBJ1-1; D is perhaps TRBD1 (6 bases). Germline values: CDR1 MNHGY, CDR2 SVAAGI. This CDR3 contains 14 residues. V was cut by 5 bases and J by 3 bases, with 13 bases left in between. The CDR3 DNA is TGTGCCAGCAGTGTACGAGGGGGTTACACTGAAGCTTTCTTT. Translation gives CASSVRGGYTEAFF.

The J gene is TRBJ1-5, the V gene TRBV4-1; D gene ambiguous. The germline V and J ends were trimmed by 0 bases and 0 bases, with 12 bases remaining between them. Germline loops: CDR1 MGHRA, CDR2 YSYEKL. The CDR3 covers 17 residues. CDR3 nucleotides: TGCGCCAGCAGCCAAGACTCTCAGTCATATAGCAATCAGCCCCAGCATTTT. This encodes CASSQDSQSYSNQPQHF.

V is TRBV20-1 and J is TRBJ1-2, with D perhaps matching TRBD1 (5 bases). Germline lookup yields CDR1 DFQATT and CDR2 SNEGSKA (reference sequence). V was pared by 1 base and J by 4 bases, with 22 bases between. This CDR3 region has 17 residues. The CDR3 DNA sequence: TGCAGTGCTAGAGTCACCGAATCGACAGACCAACTCTATGGCTACACCTTC. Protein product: CSARVTESTDQLYGYTF.

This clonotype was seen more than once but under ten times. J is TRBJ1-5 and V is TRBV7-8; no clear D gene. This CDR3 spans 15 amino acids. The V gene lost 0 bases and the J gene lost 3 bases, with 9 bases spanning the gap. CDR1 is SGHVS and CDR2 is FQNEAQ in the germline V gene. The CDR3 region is CASSLAVQTNQPQHF. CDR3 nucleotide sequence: TGTGCCAGCAGCTTAGCGGTACAGACCAATCAGCCCCAGCATTTT. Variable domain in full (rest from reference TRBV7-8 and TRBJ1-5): GAGVSQSPRYKVAKRGQDVALRCDPISGHVSLFWYQQALGQGPEFLTYFQNEAQLDKSGLPSDRFFAERPEGSVSTLKIQRTQQEDSAVYLCASSLAVQTNQPQHFGDGTRLSIL.

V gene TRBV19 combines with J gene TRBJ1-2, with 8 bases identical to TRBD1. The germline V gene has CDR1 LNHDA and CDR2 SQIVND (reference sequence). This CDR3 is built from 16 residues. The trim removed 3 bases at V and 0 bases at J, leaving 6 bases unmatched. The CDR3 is CASSILGQGANYGYTF. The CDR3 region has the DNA TGTGCCAGTAGTATCCTCGGACAGGGAGCTAACTATGGCTACACCTTC.

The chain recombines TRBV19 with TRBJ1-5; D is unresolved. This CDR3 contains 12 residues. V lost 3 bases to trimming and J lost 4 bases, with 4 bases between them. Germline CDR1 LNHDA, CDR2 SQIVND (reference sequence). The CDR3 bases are TGTGCCAGTAGTATGAGGAATCAGCCCCAGCATTTT. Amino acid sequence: CASSMRNQPQHF.

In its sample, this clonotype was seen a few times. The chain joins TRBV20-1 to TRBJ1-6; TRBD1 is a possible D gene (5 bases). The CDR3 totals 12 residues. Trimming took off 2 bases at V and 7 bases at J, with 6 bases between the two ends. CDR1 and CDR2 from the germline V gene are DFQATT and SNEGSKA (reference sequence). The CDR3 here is CSARQGNSPLHF. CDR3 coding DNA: TGCAGTGCTAGACAGGGAAATTCACCCCTCCACTTT.

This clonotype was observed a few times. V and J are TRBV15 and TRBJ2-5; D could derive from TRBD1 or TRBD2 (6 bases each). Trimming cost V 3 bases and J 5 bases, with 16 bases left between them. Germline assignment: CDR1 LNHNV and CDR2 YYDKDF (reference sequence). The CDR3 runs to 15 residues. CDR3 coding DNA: TGTGCCACCAGCAGGGAGGGTCAGGGGCGGGAGACCCAGTACTTC. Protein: CATSREGQGRETQYF.

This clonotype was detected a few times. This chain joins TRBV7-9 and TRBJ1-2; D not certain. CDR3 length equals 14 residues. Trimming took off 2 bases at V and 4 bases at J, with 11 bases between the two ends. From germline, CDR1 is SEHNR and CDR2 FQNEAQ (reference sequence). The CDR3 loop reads CASSLRAESYGYTF. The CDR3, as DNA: TGTGCCAGCAGCTTAAGAGCGGAGTCCTATGGCTACACCTTC.

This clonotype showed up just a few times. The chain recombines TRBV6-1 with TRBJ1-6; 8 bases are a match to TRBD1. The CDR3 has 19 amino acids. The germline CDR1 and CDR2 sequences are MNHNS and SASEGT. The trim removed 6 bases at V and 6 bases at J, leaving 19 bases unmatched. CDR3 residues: CASRGLRQGTPLGNSPLHF. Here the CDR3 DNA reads TGTGCCAGCAGAGGCTTGAGACAGGGGACTCCCCTGGGTAATTCACCCCTCCACTTT.

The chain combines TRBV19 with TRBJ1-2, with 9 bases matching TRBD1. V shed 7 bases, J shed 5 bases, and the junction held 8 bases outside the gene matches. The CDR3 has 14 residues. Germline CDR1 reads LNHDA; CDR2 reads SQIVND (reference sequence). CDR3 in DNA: TGTGCCAGTATGCACCGGGACAGGGCTTATGGCTACACCTTC. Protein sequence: CASMHRDRAYGYTF.

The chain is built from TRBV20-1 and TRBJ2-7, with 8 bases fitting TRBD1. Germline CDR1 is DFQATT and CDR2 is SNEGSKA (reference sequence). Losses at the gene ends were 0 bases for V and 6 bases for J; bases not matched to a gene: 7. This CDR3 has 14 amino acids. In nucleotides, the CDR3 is TGCAGTGCTAGAGATTATCAGGGGGCCCTCGAGCAGTACTTC. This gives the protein CSARDYQGALEQYF.

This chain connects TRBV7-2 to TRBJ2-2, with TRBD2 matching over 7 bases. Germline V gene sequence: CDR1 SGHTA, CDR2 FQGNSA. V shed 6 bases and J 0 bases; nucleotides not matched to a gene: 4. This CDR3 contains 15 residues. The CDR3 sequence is CASSLGLANTGELFF. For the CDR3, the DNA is TGTGCCAGCAGTCTCGGACTAGCGAACACCGGGGAGCTGTTTTTT. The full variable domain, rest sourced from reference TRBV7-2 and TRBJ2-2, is GAGVSQSPSNKVTEKGKDVELRCDPISGHTALYWYRQSLGQGLEFLIYFQGNSAPDKSGLPSDRFSAERTGGSVSTLTIQRTQQEDSAVYLCASSLGLANTGELFFGEGSRLTVL.

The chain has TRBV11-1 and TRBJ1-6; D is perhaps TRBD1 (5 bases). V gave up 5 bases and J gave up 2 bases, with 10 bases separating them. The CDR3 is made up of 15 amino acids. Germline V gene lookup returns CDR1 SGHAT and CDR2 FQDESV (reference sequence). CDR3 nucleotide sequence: TGTGCCAGCAGCCCCGGGGGGACCTATAATTCACCCCTCCACTTT. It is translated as CASSPGGTYNSPLHF.

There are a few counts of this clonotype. As DNA, the CDR3 is TGTGCCAGCAGCCGACCTGCACTAGCGGGGCGTCAGTTCTTC. This encodes CASSRPALAGRQFF. The chain is built from TRBV6-1 and TRBJ2-1, with 10 bases identical to TRBD2. Germline V gene lookup returns CDR1 MNHNS and CDR2 SASEGT. This CDR3 region has 14 residues. Trimming at V came to 6 bases and at J to 13 bases, leaving 12 bases not matched to a gene.

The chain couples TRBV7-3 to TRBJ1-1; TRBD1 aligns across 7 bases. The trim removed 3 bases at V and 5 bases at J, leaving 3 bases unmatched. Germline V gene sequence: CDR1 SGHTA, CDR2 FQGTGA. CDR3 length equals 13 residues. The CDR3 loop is CASSFGQATEAFF. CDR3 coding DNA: TGTGCCAGCAGCTTCGGACAGGCAACTGAAGCTTTCTTT. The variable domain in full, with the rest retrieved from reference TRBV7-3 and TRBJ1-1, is GAGVSQTPSNKVTEKGKYVELRCDPISGHTALYWYRQSLGQGPEFLIYFQGTGAADDSGLPNDRFFAVRPEGSVSTLKIQRTERGDSAVYLCASSFGQATEAFFGQGTRLTVV.

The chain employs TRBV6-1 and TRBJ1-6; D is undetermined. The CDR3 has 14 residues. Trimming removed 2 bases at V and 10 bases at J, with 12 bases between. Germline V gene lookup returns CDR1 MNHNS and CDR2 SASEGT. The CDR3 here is CASSERFGYSPLHF. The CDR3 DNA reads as TGTGCCAGCAGTGAACGGTTTGGTTACTCACCCCTCCACTTT.

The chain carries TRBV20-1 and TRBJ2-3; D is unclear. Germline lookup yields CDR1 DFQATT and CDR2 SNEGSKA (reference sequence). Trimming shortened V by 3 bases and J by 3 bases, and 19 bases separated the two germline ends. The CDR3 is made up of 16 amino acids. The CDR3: CSARGSTSFRTDTQYF. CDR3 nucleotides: TGCAGTGCTAGGGGTAGTACATCTTTTCGGACAGATACGCAGTATTTT.

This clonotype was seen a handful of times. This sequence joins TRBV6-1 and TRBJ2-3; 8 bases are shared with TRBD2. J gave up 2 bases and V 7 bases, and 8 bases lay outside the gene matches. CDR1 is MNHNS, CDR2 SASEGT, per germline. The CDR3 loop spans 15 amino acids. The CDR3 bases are TGTGCCAGCATAGTAGCGGGGCGATACACAGATACGCAGTATTTT. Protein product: CASIVAGRYTDTQYF.